Shown below are 4 T cell receptor beta chains from a single sample sequenced in a study of OX40 agonist ivuxolimab in advanced cancers. Generated by immunoSEQ multiplex PCR, the TCRdb table keeps only in-frame clones and is missing some. The sample has around 84,000 clones, roughly 90% seen once. The starting material was CD4+ or CD8+ T cells sorted from blood, obtained in a trial of the OX40 agonist ivuxolimab. Receptors were obtained from an adult with an advanced solid tumor such as melanoma, head and neck, liver or kidney cancer.

The V and J genes are TRBV5-4 and TRBJ2-5; D not resolved. The germline CDR1 and CDR2 sequences are SGHNT and YYREEE (reference sequence). The CDR3 consists of 15 residues. Trimming left V 0 bases short and J 3 bases short, with 12 bases between. CDR3 in amino acids: CASSLGPGLEETQYF. DNA of the CDR3: TGTGCCAGCAGCTTGGGGCCCGGGTTGGAAGAGACCCAGTACTTC.

V usage is TRBV7-9 and J usage is TRBJ2-1; 8 bases are shared with TRBD2. From germline, CDR1 is SEHNR and CDR2 FQNEAQ (reference sequence). The CDR3 extends over 16 amino acids. V was pared by 2 bases and J by 4 bases, with 7 bases of the junction left unmatched. This chain's CDR3 is CASSLPRGGTYNEQFF. The CDR3 DNA is TGTGCCAGCAGCTTACCCCGGGGGGGCACATACAATGAGCAGTTCTTC.

The rearrangement joins TRBV27 to TRBJ2-7, with TRBD2 matching over 9 bases. Germline-derived CDR1 and CDR2 are MNHEY and SMNVEV (reference sequence). The junction had 10 bases not matched to a gene; V was cut back by 0 bases and J by 4 bases. This CDR3 comprises 17 residues. This CDR3 reads CASSLSGATSGAYEQYF. The CDR3 DNA is TGTGCCAGCAGTTTATCGGGGGCGACTAGCGGAGCTTACGAGCAGTACTTC.

V gene TRBV7-6 combines with J gene TRBJ2-5; D may be TRBD1 or TRBD2 (5 bases each). Looked up from germline, CDR1 is SGHVS and CDR2 is FNYEAQ. The length of the CDR3 is 13 residues. Trimming shortened V by 4 bases and J by 3 bases, and 9 bases separated the two germline ends. The CDR3 nucleotides read TGTGCCAGCAGCTGGGGACCGGAAGAGACCCAGTACTTC. Translation: CASSWGPEETQYF.